One T cell receptor (beta chain) is described in this entry. The entry originates in a study of CD8+ T cells in alopecia areata. Germline V gives CDR1 SEHNR, CDR2 FQNEAQ (reference sequence). Between the trimmed V and J ends, which lost 1 base and 6 bases, there was a span of 16 bases. The CDR3 covers 15 residues. Extracted RNA was reverse transcribed into cDNA, the sequencing template. Clones were sequenced by immunoSEQ multiplex PCR, and TCRdb holds only the in-frame ones, with some missing. Of about 110,000 clones listed, 58% were seen once; the top ten hold roughly 25%. This chain connects TRBV7-9 to TRBJ2-7, with D tentatively TRBD2 (6 bases). The sequence came from a human donor with alopecia areata. Sequenced: NKG2D-low CD8+ T cells sorted from blood. The CDR3 region has the DNA TGTGCCAGCAGCTTAGGAGAAGGCGGGACCTCCGAGCAGTACTTC. Translation: CASSLGEGGTSEQYF.